Listed below are T cell receptor beta chains from one sample, sequenced in a study of OX40 agonist ivuxolimab in advanced cancers. Profiling relied on immunoSEQ multiplex PCR, and the TCRdb table lists in-frame clones only, not all of them. Found here are 65,000 to 100,000 clones, around four fifths of them singletons; the top ten hold around 6.6%. Sequences were derived from CD4+ or CD8+ T cells sorted from blood, sampled in a trial of the OX40 agonist ivuxolimab. The receptors here all came from an adult with an advanced solid tumor such as melanoma, head and neck, liver or kidney cancer. The CDR3 runs from the conserved cysteine through the conserved F or W. A D gene is named only where the DNA matches it firmly. Clone size is stated in some rows and not others, as once, few, many or a class when expanded.

CDR3: CATSRRGQGYSPLHF; DNA: TGTGCCACCAGCAGAAGGGGACAGGGTTATTCACCCCTCCACTTT; size: few; V: TRBV15; D: TRBD1; J: TRBJ1-6
CDR3: CAWSPPGTYSYEQYF; DNA: TGTGCCTGGAGTCCCCCCGGGACCTACTCCTACGAGCAGTACTTC; size: few; V: TRBV30; D: NA; J: TRBJ2-7
CDR3: CASSLGQGYTGELFF; DNA: TGTGCCAGCAGCTTGGGACAGGGATACACCGGGGAGCTGTTTTTT; size: few; V: TRBV5-4; D: TRBD1; J: TRBJ2-2
CDR3: CASSLKPDRASGRSNQPQHF; DNA: TGTGCCAGCAGTCTAAAACCGGACAGGGCCTCAGGTCGTAGCAATCAGCCCCAGCATTTT; size: NA; V: TRBV27; D: TRBD1; J: TRBJ1-5
CDR3: CASSQEDRIFTDTQYF; DNA: TGTGCCAGCAGCCAAGAGGATCGGATTTTCACAGATACGCAGTATTTT; size: NA; V: TRBV14; D: NA; J: TRBJ2-3
CDR3: CASNQFGARKAFF; DNA: TGCGCCAGCAATCAATTCGGGGCCCGCAAAGCTTTCTTT; size: NA; V: TRBV5-1; D: NA; J: TRBJ1-1
CDR3: CASSRDLGGPTYEQYF; DNA: TGTGCCAGCAGTCGAGACTTGGGGGGGCCCACCTACGAGCAGTACTTC; size: NA; V: TRBV27; D: NA; J: TRBJ2-7
CDR3: CASSSWREAENEQFF; DNA: TGTGCCAGCAGCTCGTGGCGGGAGGCCGAGAATGAGCAGTTCTTC; size: NA; V: TRBV11-3; D: TRBD2; J: TRBJ2-1
CDR3: CASSLGTGSQPQHF; DNA: TGTGCCAGCAGTTTAGGGACAGGGAGTCAGCCCCAGCATTTT; size: once; V: TRBV28; D: TRBD1; J: TRBJ1-5
CDR3: CASSSRLRDTLPHSNQPQHF; DNA: TGTGCCAGCAGCTCGAGACTCCGGGACACCCTACCCCATAGCAATCAGCCCCAGCATTTT; size: NA; V: TRBV21-1; D: NA; J: TRBJ1-5
CDR3: CASSTSGFGELFF; DNA: TGTGCCAGTAGTACATCAGGTTTTGGGGAGCTGTTTTTT; size: NA; V: TRBV19; D: NA; J: TRBJ2-2
CDR3: CASSLPDRANTEAFF; DNA: TGTGCCAGCAGCTTACCGGACAGGGCAAACACTGAAGCTTTCTTT; size: few; V: TRBV7-9; D: TRBD1; J: TRBJ1-1
CDR3: CASSVGGRATEAFF; DNA: TGTGCCAGCAGCGTAGGAGGGAGGGCAACTGAAGCTTTCTTT; size: NA; V: TRBV9; D: NA; J: TRBJ1-1
CDR3: CASSLSGIYEQYF; DNA: TGTGCCAGCAGTTTATCGGGAATCTACGAGCAGTACTTC; size: NA; V: TRBV27; D: NA; J: TRBJ2-7
CDR3: CASSFEASGYNEQFF; DNA: TGTGCCAGCAGCTTTGAGGCTAGCGGCTACAATGAGCAGTTCTTC; size: NA; V: TRBV11-3; D: TRBD2; J: TRBJ2-1
CDR3: CASGLVRRDRRSYNEQFF; DNA: TGTGCTAGTGGTTTGGTACGGCGGGACAGGCGATCCTACAATGAGCAGTTCTTC; size: once; V: TRBV12-5; D: TRBD1; J: TRBJ2-1
CDR3: CASSLEAVLVPDF; DNA: TGTGCCAGCAGCTTGGAGGCTGTCTTAGTCCCGGACTTC; size: NA; V: TRBV5-4; D: NA; J: TRBJ2-7
CDR3: CASSLWGSGGNQPQHF; DNA: TGTGCCAGCAGTTTATGGGGCTCAGGGGGCAATCAGCCCCAGCATTTT; size: NA; V: TRBV28; D: NA; J: TRBJ1-5
CDR3: CSAWRETQYF; DNA: TGCAGTGCGTGGCGAGAGACCCAGTACTTC; size: NA; V: TRBV20-1; D: NA; J: TRBJ2-5
CDR3: CASSSLGPGELFF; DNA: TGTGCCAGCAGTTCTCTAGGGCCCGGGGAGCTGTTTTTT; size: NA; V: TRBV27; D: NA; J: TRBJ2-2
CDR3: CASSAGVSSYNEQFF; DNA: TGTGCCAGCAGTGCAGGTGTTAGCTCCTACAATGAGCAGTTCTTC; size: NA; V: TRBV6-1; D: NA; J: TRBJ2-1
CDR3: CASSDRVYEQYF; DNA: TGTGCCAGCAGTGACAGGGTGTACGAGCAGTACTTC; size: NA; V: TRBV28; D: TRBD1; J: TRBJ2-7
CDR3: CASSEAVGVYQPQHF; DNA: TGTGCCAGCAGTGAAGCTGTAGGTGTTTATCAGCCCCAGCATTTT; size: NA; V: TRBV2; D: NA; J: TRBJ1-5
CDR3: CASSSLGLAGGRAGELFF; DNA: TGTGCCAGCAGCTCCCTGGGACTAGCGGGAGGGCGCGCCGGGGAGCTGTTTTTT; size: NA; V: TRBV11-1; D: TRBD2; J: TRBJ2-2
CDR3: CASTLGDRGNEQFF; DNA: TGTGCCAGCACCCTCGGGGACAGGGGTAATGAGCAGTTCTTC; size: NA; V: TRBV28; D: TRBD1; J: TRBJ2-1
CDR3: CASSLRDSNMNTEAFF; DNA: TGCGCCAGCAGCCTAAGGGACAGTAACATGAACACTGAAGCTTTCTTT; size: NA; V: TRBV4-1; D: TRBD1; J: TRBJ1-1
CDR3: CASSSGQGAANTGELFF; DNA: TGTGCCAGCAGTTCAGGACAGGGGGCGGCGAACACCGGGGAGCTGTTTTTT; size: NA; V: TRBV27; D: TRBD1; J: TRBJ2-2
CDR3: CASRRGRVSSRTDTQYF; DNA: TGTGCCAGCCGACGCGGCAGAGTGTCCTCCCGCACAGATACGCAGTATTTT; size: NA; V: TRBV7-8; D: NA; J: TRBJ2-3
CDR3: CASRPAQALRGNIQYF; DNA: TGTGCCAGCAGACCCGCCCAGGCTCTGAGGGGGAACATTCAGTACTTC; size: NA; V: TRBV7-2; D: NA; J: TRBJ2-4
CDR3: CASISETQYF; DNA: TGTGCCAGCATCTCAGAGACCCAGTACTTC; size: NA; V: TRBV2; D: NA; J: TRBJ2-5
CDR3: CSARQGQGYTF; DNA: TGCAGCGCCCGACAGGGCCAAGGCTACACCTTC; size: few; V: TRBV29-1; D: TRBD1; J: TRBJ1-2
CDR3: CASSYPPGMNTEAFF; DNA: TGTGCCAGCAGTTACCCGCCCGGGATGAACACTGAAGCTTTCTTT; size: NA; V: TRBV6-5; D: NA; J: TRBJ1-1